This T cell receptor beta chain was recorded in a study of CD8 T cells in ankylosing spondylitis. Notes on the study in general: A number of the motif variants had already been described in reactive arthritis synovial fluid and blood. Characteristic of ankylosing spondylitis blood, it appeared, was a TCR beta motif comprising eight highly homologous variants. There was reportedly significant enrichment of clones that were disease-linked in matched ankylosing spondylitis synovial fluid. Peripheral blood samples showed relatively rare disease-linked clones, and these clones were CD8+.

One entry per CDR3 protein, called by TCRdb with MiXCR from the 5' RACE reads. In the table there are approximately 300,000 distinct CDR3 sequences, 20% of which are singletons. The CDR3 extends over 13 amino acids. V was shortened by 7 bases and J by 1 base, with 10 bases between the two germline ends. Comments on this clonotype: Its target is not known.

What was sequenced was blood, either unsorted or a sorted T cell fraction (not recorded which). V gene TRBV12-3 or TRBV12-4 combines with J gene TRBJ1-1; possibly TRBD1 for D (5 bases). The TCR sequence derives from a male donor with ankylosing spondylitis or in good health (not recorded which). The CDR3 spells CASTGLWNTEAFF. CDR3 coding DNA: TGTGCCAGCACGGGACTATGGAACACTGAAGCTTTCTTT.